These 21 T cell receptor beta chains originate from one sample sequenced in a study of CD8+ T cells in alopecia areata. TCR sequencing used cDNA made by reverse transcription of extracted RNA. Some clones are missing from TCRdb's copy, which holds only in-frame ones; the method was immunoSEQ multiplex PCR. In the table there are around 82,000 clones, about 51% of which are singletons. The sample consisted of NKG2D-high CD8+ T cells sorted from blood. The receptors originated from a human donor with alopecia areata.

This clone came up many times. One end of the junction does not line up with germline, which may come from a read error. V and J are TRBV7-2 and TRBJ2-7; 9 nucleotides agree with TRBD1. This CDR3 is built from 12 residues. Germline V gene data show CDR1 as SGHTA and CDR2 as FQGNSA. In DNA, the CDR3 is TGTGCCAGCAGCTTAGGTGGGGACAGGGTTGAATTC. Protein: CASSLGGDRVEF. The variable domain in full, with the rest retrieved from reference TRBV7-2 and TRBJ2-7, is GAGVSQSPSNKVTEKGKDVELRCDPISGHTALYWYRQSLGQGLEFLIYFQGNSAPDKSGLPSDRFSAERTGGSVSTLTIQRTQQEDSAVYLCASSLGGDRVEFGPGTRLTVT.

J is TRBJ2-4 and V is TRBV21-1. TRBV21-1 is given as a pseudogene. CDR3 size: 12 residues. The CDR3 loop is CASSKAPEIQYF. The DNA of the CDR3 is TGTGCCAGCAGCAAAGCTCCGGAAATTCAGTACTTC.

There are a few counts of this clone. This chain joins TRBV23-1 and TRBJ2-1, with 7 bases lining up with TRBD2. TRBV23-1 is classed as an ORF, of uncertain function. This CDR3 is 19 amino acids long. With V trimmed by 5 bases and J by 1 base, 17 bases remained unmatched. The CDR3 sequence is CASSSGRRESLGSYNEQFF. Here the CDR3 DNA reads TGCGCCAGCAGTTCCGGGAGGCGGGAGTCATTAGGGTCCTACAATGAGCAGTTCTTC.

This chain links TRBV29-1 with TRBJ2-7; D remains ambiguous. This CDR3 is built from 13 residues. Germline CDR1 SQVTM, CDR2 ANQGSEA. Trimming removed 3 bases from V and 1 base from J, with 10 bases in between. The CDR3 nucleotides are TGCAGCGTTGAGGTAATACCTTCCTACGAGCAGTACTTC. Its translation is CSVEVIPSYEQYF.

The chain carries TRBV4-3 and TRBJ2-4; D is unresolved. This CDR3 has 15 amino acids. V lost 4 bases and J lost 1, with 11 bases in between. CDR1 LGHNA and CDR2 YSLEER come from the germline V gene. The CDR3 loop is CASSPGEGAKNIQYF. The CDR3 coding sequence is TGCGCCAGCAGCCCCGGAGAAGGGGCCAAAAACATTCAGTACTTC.

This clone was detected once. The chain is built from TRBV25-1 and TRBJ1-1; D remains ambiguous. V was cut by 1 base and J by 2 bases, with 2 bases left in between. This CDR3 region has 12 residues. Germline loops: CDR1 MGHDK, CDR2 SYGVNS. Here the CDR3 DNA reads TGTGCCAGCAGTGAATCTAACACTGAAGCTTTCTTT. This gives the protein CASSESNTEAFF.

This clone was detected only a few times. The J gene is TRBJ2-5, the V gene TRBV9; D is unclear. The CDR3 spans 14 residues. The germline gives CDR1 SGDLS, CDR2 YYNGEE. V lost 0 bases, J lost 0 bases, and 6 bases lay in between. CDR3 protein: CASSVGANQETQYF. CDR3 in DNA: TGTGCCAGCAGCGTAGGGGCAAACCAAGAGACCCAGTACTTC. The complete variable domain, with remaining parts taken from reference TRBV9 and TRBJ2-5, reads DSGVTQTPKHLITATGQRVTLRCSPRSGDLSVYWYQQSLDQGLQFLIQYYNGEERAKGNILERFSAQQFPDLHSELNLSSLELGDSALYFCASSVGANQETQYFGPGTRLLVL.

The rearrangement uses TRBV29-1 and TRBJ1-2; D remains ambiguous. This CDR3 region has 15 residues. The germline gives CDR1 SQVTM, CDR2 ANQGSEA. The V gene lost 0 bases and the J gene lost 4 bases, with 15 bases spanning the gap. For the CDR3, the DNA is TGCAGCGTTGAAGATGCCCCAGAGAATATCTATGGCTACACCTTC. Translation gives CSVEDAPENIYGYTF.

The gene calls are TRBV7-8 and TRBJ2-1, with D maybe TRBD2 (6 bases). V was shortened by 7 bases and J by 10 bases, with 11 bases between the two germline ends. This CDR3 contains 11 residues. Germline CDR1 SGHVS, CDR2 FQNEAQ. The CDR3 sequence is CASMGGREQFF. The CDR3 DNA reads as TGTGCCAGCATGGGGGGTCGGGAGCAGTTCTTC.

V gene TRBV4-1 combines with J gene TRBJ2-1; the match to TRBD2 covers 10 bases. The CDR3 is 18 residues long. Looked up from germline, CDR1 is MGHRA and CDR2 is YSYEKL. V lost 1 base, J lost 2 bases, and 8 bases stayed unmatched. The CDR3 reads CASSQVPWTSGTYNEQFF. For the CDR3, the DNA is TGCGCCAGCAGCCAAGTCCCCTGGACTAGCGGCACCTACAATGAGCAGTTCTTC.

DNA of the CDR3: TGCAGCGTTGAATCGTCTCAGGGGGCCTACGAGCAGTACTTC. Translating gives CSVESSQGAYEQYF. This rearrangement joins TRBV29-1 to TRBJ2-7, with 7 bases matching TRBD1. With 2 bases clipped from V and 2 bases from J, the junction kept 6 bases outside the gene matches. This CDR3 region has 14 residues. Germline-derived CDR1 and CDR2 are SQVTM and ANQGSEA.

The CDR3 spells CASSIVFGYEQYF. The CDR3, as DNA: TGTGCCAGTAGTATAGTATTCGGCTACGAGCAGTACTTC. This sequence joins TRBV19 and TRBJ2-7, with D uncertain. Germline CDR1 is LNHDA and CDR2 is SQIVND (reference sequence). Trimming took 1 base from V and 3 from J, leaving 7 bases between them. This CDR3 has 13 residues.

The CDR3 sequence is CSAPYGEQYF. In nucleotides, the CDR3 is TGCAGTGCTCCATACGGCGAGCAGTACTTC. The chain links TRBV20-1 to TRBJ2-7, with D unresolved. The CDR3 covers 10 residues. Germline values: CDR1 DFQATT, CDR2 SNEGSKA (reference sequence). V lost 5 bases to trimming and J lost 6 bases, with 8 bases between them.

J is TRBJ2-2 and V is TRBV2; no definite D call. In germline, CDR1 is SNHLY, CDR2 FYNNEI. Trimming shortened V by 7 bases and J by 6 bases, and 9 bases separated the two germline ends. The CDR3 loop spans 12 amino acids. The CDR3 nucleotides read TGTGCCAGCACCCCAGTGGCCGGGGAGCTGTTTTTT. Translating it yields CASTPVAGELFF.

The V and J genes are TRBV27 and TRBJ2-5; the D gene is possibly TRBD1 (5 bases). The V gene's germline CDR1 is MNHEY and CDR2 SMNVEV (reference sequence). This CDR3 spans 15 amino acids. Trimming stripped 2 bases from V and 2 bases from J, with 12 bases between. CDR3 residues: CASSLGQGIQETQYF. The CDR3 DNA is TGTGCCAGCAGTTTAGGCCAGGGAATACAAGAGACCCAGTACTTC.

This chain connects TRBV7-9 to TRBJ1-1, with D hard to call. V dropped 0 bases and J dropped 7 bases, with 6 bases sitting between them. The CDR3 spans 12 residues. Germline V gene lookup returns CDR1 SEHNR and CDR2 FQNEAQ (reference sequence). The CDR3 nucleotides are TGTGCCAGCAGCTTAGCGGATTATGAAGCTTTCTTT. It encodes CASSLADYEAFF.

This clone turned up a few times. V and J are TRBV29-1 and TRBJ2-5; tentative D call: TRBD2 (5 bases). Germline V CDR1 and CDR2: SQVTM, ANQGSEA. CDR3 length: 12 amino acids. Trimming removed 8 bases at V and 0 bases at J, with 10 bases between. The CDR3 DNA follows: TGCAGCTTTTGGACTGACCAAGAGACCCAGTACTTC. It translates to CSFWTDQETQYF.

This chain connects TRBV7-9 to TRBJ2-7, with D perhaps TRBD2 (5 bases). The CDR3 has 16 residues. V lost 5 bases, J lost 5 bases, and 22 bases lay in between. CDR1 and CDR2 from the germline V gene are SEHNR and FQNEAQ (reference sequence). CDR3 DNA sequence: TGTGCCAGCAGCCGCAACTCCGGGAAACAGACCAACGAGCAGTACTTC. Translation: CASSRNSGKQTNEQYF.

The gene calls are TRBV6-5 and TRBJ1-1, with D perhaps TRBD1 (5 bases). V lost 5 bases to trimming and J lost 4 bases, with 11 bases between them. Germline V CDR1 and CDR2: MNHEY, SVGAGI. There are 13 residues in the CDR3. CDR3 sequence (DNA): TGTGCCAGCAGTGATGCGGGGCCCACTGAAGCTTTCTTT. Its protein is CASSDAGPTEAFF.

The CDR3 DNA follows: TGTGCCAGCAGCCGGACAGTTTCCTACGAGCAGTACTTC. Translated, it gives CASSRTVSYEQYF. The genes are TRBV28 and TRBJ2-7; tentative D call: TRBD1 (6 bases). The CDR3 sequence is 13 residues long. Germline values: CDR1 MDHEN, CDR2 SYDVKM. V was trimmed by 6 bases and J by 1 base, leaving 10 bases between them.

This clone was seen only once. The rearrangement links TRBV30 to TRBJ2-6; D might be TRBD1 or TRBD2, each matching 5 bases. Deletions cut 2 bases from V and 0 bases from J, with 14 bases between. This CDR3 has 17 residues. Germline V gene lookup returns CDR1 GTSNPN and CDR2 SVGIG (reference sequence). CDR3 DNA sequence: TGTGCCTGGAGTCCGGGACGTCCCATCTCTGGGGCCAACGTCCTGACTTTC. This sequence encodes CAWSPGRPISGANVLTF.